This T cell receptor (beta chain) derives from a study of cytomegalovirus exposure and HLA in healthy donors. CDR3 length equals 15 residues. Per the germline V gene, CDR1 is LGHNA and CDR2 is YSLEER. Trimming took 1 base from V and 4 from J, leaving 11 bases between them. PCR was performed using 60 Vbeta and 13 Jbeta primers. In the original processing: Roughly 80 million unique TCR beta chains, 10 million to 13 million of them shared, were counted by a later analysis. The data were produced by immunoSEQ multiplex PCR, yet TCRdb's version contains in-frame clones alone and is incomplete. D and trimming come from the DNA, and the V and J calls and clone size come from that table. The table has fewer than 200,000 clones, around 81% seen once. Whole-study results and caveats: Some V segments could not be told apart, so they were left out, TRBV6-2 and TRBV6-3 among them.

On this clone itself: What it recognizes is unknown.

The sequenced sample was PBMCs. The rearrangement links TRBV4-3 to TRBJ1-5; no clear D. This TCR derives from a woman aged 30 to 39 in good health and CMV-seronegative. CDR3 protein: CASSQVVGRNQPQHF. As DNA, the CDR3 is TGCGCCAGCAGCCAAGTGGTCGGCAGGAATCAGCCCCAGCATTTT.